The 3 T cell receptor beta chains listed next were all sequenced from one sample in a study of CD8+ T cells in alopecia areata. Reverse transcription of extracted RNA yielded cDNA, which provided the sequencing template. Some clones are missing from TCRdb's copy, which holds only in-frame ones; the method was immunoSEQ multiplex PCR. The sample comprises 180,000 or so clones, roughly 60% of which are singletons, and roughly 1.7% rests with the top ten. The sequencing used CD4+ T cells sorted from blood, collected at week 0. The source is a human donor with alopecia areata.

The count of this clone is one. This chain uses TRBV5-6 with TRBJ2-4; possible D gene TRBD2, 5 bases. The CDR3 extends over 13 amino acids. V was pared by 2 bases and J by 8 bases, with 11 bases between. CDR1 SGHDT and CDR2 YYEEEE come from the germline V gene. The chain's CDR3 is CASSFSAGDIQYF. The CDR3 DNA sequence: TGTGCCAGCAGCTTTAGCGCTGGGGACATTCAGTACTTC.

The gene calls are TRBV15 and TRBJ2-4; perhaps TRBD1 as D (6 bases). Per the germline V gene, CDR1 is LNHNV and CDR2 is YYDKDF (reference sequence). The CDR3 spans 16 residues. Trimming took off 4 bases at V and 1 base at J, with 14 bases between the two ends. The CDR3 sequence: CATSTGQGIAKNIQYF. CDR3 sequence (DNA): TGTGCCACCAGCACCGGGCAGGGGATTGCCAAAAACATTCAGTACTTC.

The chain recombines TRBV29-1 with TRBJ2-3; 8 bases are a match to TRBD1. The CDR3 is 13 amino acids. Germline V CDR1 and CDR2: SQVTM, ANQGSEA. J was trimmed by 4 bases and V by 8 bases; bases with no gene match: 8. This chain's CDR3 is CSFSDRGADTQYF. CDR3 in DNA: TGCAGCTTCTCAGACAGGGGCGCAGATACGCAGTATTTT.